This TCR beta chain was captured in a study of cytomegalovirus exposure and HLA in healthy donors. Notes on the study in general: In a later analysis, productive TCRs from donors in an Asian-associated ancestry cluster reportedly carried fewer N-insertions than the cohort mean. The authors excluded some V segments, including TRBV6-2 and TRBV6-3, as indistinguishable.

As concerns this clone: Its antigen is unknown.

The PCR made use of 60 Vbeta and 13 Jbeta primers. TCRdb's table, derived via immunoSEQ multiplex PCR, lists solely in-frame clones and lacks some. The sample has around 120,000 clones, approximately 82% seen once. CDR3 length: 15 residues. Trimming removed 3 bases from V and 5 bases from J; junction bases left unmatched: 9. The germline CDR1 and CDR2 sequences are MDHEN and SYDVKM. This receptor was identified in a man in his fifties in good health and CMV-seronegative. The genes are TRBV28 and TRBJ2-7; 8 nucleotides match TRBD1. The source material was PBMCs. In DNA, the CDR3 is TGTGCCAGCAGTTTTTCGGCAGGACAGGGCGACGAGCAGTACTTC. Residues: CASSFSAGQGDEQYF.